Each of the 31 T cell receptor beta chains below was sequenced from the same sample in a study of identical twins. TCRdb fed the 5' RACE reads into MiXCR, producing one record per CDR3 protein. The data show 450,000 to 500,000 distinct CDR3 sequences, with approximately 15% seen just once and approximately 1% held by the top ten. Separately, the same data were catalogued under a study of yellow fever vaccine responses in identical twins.

The material sequenced was CD4+ T cells sorted from blood. The source of these receptors is a woman between 18 and 29 years old in good health.

The sample holds a few counts of this clonotype. The chain joins TRBV2 to TRBJ1-2, with TRBD1 identical over 7 bases. This CDR3 region has 13 residues. Trimming cost V 4 bases and J 7 bases; bases outside gene matches: 6. CDR1 and CDR2 from the germline V gene are SNHLY and FYNNEI. This CDR3 reads CASSVGQGVGYTF. CDR3 nucleotides: TGTGCCAGCAGTGTGGGGCAGGGGGTTGGCTACACCTTC.

The chain links TRBV5-1 to TRBJ2-1, with 14 bases aligning to TRBD2. This CDR3 has 22 amino acids. Germline V gene sequence: CDR1 SGHRS, CDR2 YFSETQ. V gave up 4 bases and J gave up 8 bases; unmatched junction bases: 26. The CDR3 reads CASSQGRRVRLAGGGPGDEQFF. The CDR3 DNA reads TGCGCCAGCAGCCAGGGGCGGCGTGTTAGACTAGCGGGAGGGGGTCCCGGTGATGAGCAGTTCTTC.

The chain uses TRBV7-2 and TRBJ2-3; possible D gene TRBD2, 5 bases. The CDR3 is made up of 16 amino acids. The germline V gene encodes CDR1 SGHTA and CDR2 FQGNSA. The V gene lost 1 base and the J gene lost 2 bases, with 13 bases spanning the gap. The CDR3 region is CASSLVAPGNTDTQYF. The CDR3 coding sequence is TGTGCCAGCAGCTTAGTAGCGCCGGGTAACACAGATACGCAGTATTTT.

The V call is TRBV2, the J call TRBJ2-3; 12 nucleotides line up with TRBD2. This CDR3 spans 16 amino acids. In germline, CDR1 is SNHLY, CDR2 FYNNEI. The ends lost 6 bases at V and 0 bases at J; junction bases unmatched: 4. CDR3 in DNA: TGTGCCAGCAGCGGACTAGCGGGATCGAGCACAGATACGCAGTATTTT. It specifies CASSGLAGSSTDTQYF.

This clonotype was seen a handful of times. The chain has TRBV9 and TRBJ2-5; D call uncertain. This CDR3 contains 14 residues. Trimming took 0 bases from V and 4 from J, leaving 10 bases between them. In germline, CDR1 is SGDLS, CDR2 YYNGEE. The CDR3 nucleotides are TGTGCCAGCAGCGTAGGTGGCCTGGGAGAGACCCAGTACTTC. It codes for CASSVGGLGETQYF.

This sequence joins TRBV29-1 and TRBJ2-7; 7 bases are shared with TRBD1. Germline trimming cut 7 bases from V and 0 bases from J; bases unmatched to any gene: 3. CDR1 and CDR2 (germline): SQVTM, ANQGSEA. This CDR3 has 12 amino acids. CDR3 residues: CSARDSSYEQYF. The CDR3 DNA reads as TGCAGCGCAAGGGACAGCTCCTACGAGCAGTACTTC.

The CDR3 spells CAIRPSGGYTF. The CDR3 DNA follows: TGTGCCATCAGACCCTCGGGAGGCTACACCTTC. V usage is TRBV10-3 and J usage is TRBJ1-2; D not resolved. The V and J ends lost 6 bases and 8 bases respectively, with 10 bases between them. The CDR3 loop spans 11 amino acids. Per the germline V gene, CDR1 is ENHRY and CDR2 is SYGVKD.

Only a few counts were recorded for this clonotype. CDR3 nucleotide sequence: TGTGCCAGCTCCTCCTTCTCAGGGGAAACCGGGGAGCTGTTTTTT. It encodes CASSSFSGETGELFF. V usage is TRBV5-4 and J usage is TRBJ2-2; tentative D call: TRBD1 (6 bases). V lost 7 bases to trimming and J lost 5 bases, with 18 bases between them. Germline CDR1 and CDR2: SGHNT and YYREEE (reference sequence). The CDR3 contains 15 residues. The variable domain in full, completed from reference TRBV5-4 and TRBJ2-2, reads ETGVTQSPTHLIKTRGQQVTLRCSSQSGHNTVSWYQQALGQGPQFIFQYYREEENGRGNFPPRFSGLQFPNYSSELNVNALELDDSALYLCASSSFSGETGELFFGEGSRLTVL.

The sample holds a few counts of this clonotype. This rearrangement joins TRBV18 to TRBJ2-1; D is unclear. CDR1 is KGHSH and CDR2 is LQKENI in the germline V gene. Between the trimmed V and J ends, which lost 0 bases and 6 bases, there was a span of 9 bases. This CDR3 region has 14 residues. The CDR3 reads CASSPPPSPNEQFF. Written as DNA, the CDR3 is TGTGCCAGCTCACCACCCCCCTCCCCCAATGAGCAGTTCTTC.

This clonotype was observed a few times. The rearrangement links TRBV5-1 to TRBJ2-7; D may be TRBD1 (6 bases). The V end lost 4 bases, the J end lost 1 base, and 15 bases lay between the germline ends. This CDR3 has 15 residues. Germline V gene sequence: CDR1 SGHRS, CDR2 YFSETQ. This CDR3 reads CASSRYRDTSYEQYF. The CDR3 nucleotides are TGCGCCAGCAGCCGATACCGGGACACTTCCTACGAGCAGTACTTC.

A few counts support this clonotype. This chain links TRBV27 with TRBJ1-5, with D uncertain. The V end was cut by 4 bases, the J end by 0 bases, with 19 bases between. This CDR3 is 18 amino acids long. Germline lookup yields CDR1 MNHEY and CDR2 SMNVEV (reference sequence). The CDR3 DNA follows: TGTGCCAGCAGTTCCGCGGGTCCGACGGGTTATAGCAATCAGCCCCAGCATTTT. This gives the protein CASSSAGPTGYSNQPQHF.

V usage is TRBV7-2 and J usage is TRBJ1-1; no reliable D call. The CDR3 extends over 14 amino acids. V shed 8 bases and J shed 2 bases, with 15 bases lying between them. Germline CDR1 SGHTA, CDR2 FQGNSA. The CDR3 protein is CASGQLTLNTEAFF. CDR3 sequence (DNA): TGTGCCAGCGGTCAGTTGACCCTTAACACTGAAGCTTTCTTT.

This clonotype turned up a few times. The CDR3 reads CASRESGYNSPLHF. CDR3 in DNA: TGTGCCAGCAGGGAATCCGGCTATAATTCACCCCTCCACTTT. The chain carries TRBV6-1 and TRBJ1-6; D not certain. The V end lost 6 bases, the J end lost 3 bases, and 9 bases lay between the germline ends. Germline CDR1 is MNHNS and CDR2 is SASEGT. The CDR3 is 14 amino acids.

This clonotype has at least ten counts. The chain has TRBV2 and TRBJ2-1; TRBD1 matches 8 bases. The V gene end was trimmed by 6 bases and the J gene end by 8 bases; junction bases not matched to a gene: 6. Germline CDR1 is SNHLY and CDR2 is FYNNEI. The CDR3 extends over 13 amino acids. Here the CDR3 reads CASSGQGIDEQFF. CDR3 DNA sequence: TGTGCCAGCAGCGGACAGGGTATCGATGAGCAGTTCTTC. Using reference TRBV2 and TRBJ2-1 for the parts outside the CDR3, the full variable domain is EPEVTQTPSHQVTQMGQEVILRCVPISNHLYFYWYRQILGQKVEFLVSFYNNEISEKSEIFDDQFSVERPDGSNFTLKIRSTKLEDSAMYFCASSGQGIDEQFFGPGTRLTVL.

This chain connects TRBV10-3 to TRBJ2-2; D is uncertain. Between the trimmed V and J ends, which lost 6 bases and 0 bases, there was a span of 8 bases. This CDR3 spans 14 amino acids. CDR1 is ENHRY, CDR2 SYGVKD, per germline. In nucleotides, the CDR3 is TGTGCCATCAGCGGGTCCTCGAACACCGGGGAGCTGTTTTTT. Translating gives CAISGSSNTGELFF.

This clonotype was counted a few times. The chain couples TRBV27 to TRBJ2-7, with D unclear. Germline values: CDR1 MNHEY, CDR2 SMNVEV (reference sequence). Trimming cost V 5 bases and J 3 bases, with 8 bases left between them. The CDR3 consists of 12 residues. CDR3 sequence (DNA): TGTGCCAGCAGTGGCCTCTACTACGAGCAGTACTTC. This translates into CASSGLYYEQYF.

This rearrangement joins TRBV6-2 or TRBV6-3 to TRBJ2-7; 8 bases map to TRBD2. This CDR3 is 16 amino acids long. From germline, CDR1 is MNHEY and CDR2 SVGEGT. V trimming: 2 bases; J trimming: 3 bases; junction bases outside the gene matches: 9. The CDR3 here is CASSYLWTSQDYEQYF. CDR3 nucleotides: TGTGCCAGCAGTTACCTTTGGACTAGCCAAGACTACGAGCAGTACTTC.

This clonotype was found a few times. This chain links TRBV29-1 with TRBJ1-1; TRBD1 matches at 8 bases. The CDR3 runs 14 residues. Germline V gene lookup returns CDR1 SQVTM and CDR2 ANQGSEA. After removal of 4 bases from V and 4 bases from J, the junction contained 8 bases not matched to a gene. CDR3 protein: CSVARTGRFTEAFF. The CDR3 nucleotides read TGCAGCGTTGCCCGGACAGGGAGGTTCACTGAAGCTTTCTTT.

This chain uses TRBV29-1 with TRBJ2-3; D may be TRBD2 (6 bases). This CDR3 comprises 13 residues. V dropped 4 bases and J dropped 0 bases, with 8 bases sitting between them. From germline, CDR1 is SQVTM and CDR2 ANQGSEA. The CDR3 coding sequence is TGCAGCGTTGGGGGGACTAGCACAGATACGCAGTATTTT. Residues: CSVGGTSTDTQYF.

This clonotype was seen ten or more times. The rearrangement joins TRBV20-1 to TRBJ2-7; the match to TRBD2 covers 8 bases. The germline V gene encodes CDR1 DFQATT and CDR2 SNEGSKA (reference sequence). The CDR3 has 15 amino acids. Trimming cost V 6 bases and J 6 bases; bases outside gene matches: 16. CDR3 in DNA: TGCAGTGCCCGCCCGGGGTTAGCGGGAAGGTCCGAGCAGTACTTC. It specifies CSARPGLAGRSEQYF.

The chain employs TRBV7-2 and TRBJ2-3, with 8 bases that match TRBD2. CDR1 and CDR2 from the germline V gene are SGHTA and FQGNSA. V gave up 2 bases and J gave up 4 bases; unmatched junction bases: 5. The CDR3 has 15 residues. Written as DNA, the CDR3 is TGTGCCAGCAGCTTAAGAGCGGGGGAAGCAGATACGCAGTATTTT. As protein: CASSLRAGEADTQYF.

Many counts were recorded for this clonotype. V is TRBV29-1 and J is TRBJ2-1; 7 nucleotides agree with TRBD2. Trimming cost V 4 bases and J 4 bases; bases outside gene matches: 7. From germline, CDR1 is SQVTM and CDR2 ANQGSEA. The CDR3 extends over 14 amino acids. The CDR3 is CSVGLGREYNEQFF. The CDR3 nucleotides read TGCAGCGTTGGGTTGGGGCGGGAGTACAATGAGCAGTTCTTC.

The chain is built from TRBV29-1 and TRBJ2-3, with 7 bases identical to TRBD2. The V gene end was trimmed by 3 bases and the J gene end by 2 bases; junction bases not matched to a gene: 5. The CDR3 loop spans 14 amino acids. Germline CDR1 is SQVTM and CDR2 is ANQGSEA. The CDR3 region has the DNA TGCAGCGTTGACTCGCTAGCGGACACAGATACGCAGTATTTT. Its translation: CSVDSLADTDTQYF.

This chain links TRBV5-1 with TRBJ2-1; 12 positions match TRBD2. The CDR3 loop spans 17 amino acids. Germline assignment: CDR1 SGHRS and CDR2 YFSETQ. The V segment lost 4 bases and the J segment 5 bases; nucleotides outside the gene matches: 10. The CDR3 DNA reads as TGCGCCAGCAGCCCCGGACTAGCGGGAAAGCGGGACAATGAGCAGTTCTTC. Translating it yields CASSPGLAGKRDNEQFF.

This clonotype turned up a few times. The J gene is TRBJ1-5, the V gene TRBV12-3 or TRBV12-4, with TRBD1 as a possible D gene (6 bases). CDR3 length: 13 residues. Trimming stripped 6 bases from V and 4 bases from J, with 10 bases between. The CDR3 DNA reads TGTGCCAGCAGGTTAACAGGGAATCAGCCCCAGCATTTT. Its translation is CASRLTGNQPQHF.

The chain couples TRBV1 to TRBJ1-6; the table's D call, TRBD1, was not checked against the DNA. TRBV1 is noted as a pseudogene. CDR3 length: 15 residues. The CDR3 loop reads CTSSHGPGYHSPLHF. In DNA form, the CDR3 reads TGCACCAGCAGTCACGGTCCGGGGTACCACTCACCCCTCCACTTT.

This chain links TRBV5-1 with TRBJ2-7; D is possibly TRBD1 (5 bases). V was clipped by 1 base and J by 6 bases, with 17 bases between them. The CDR3 contains 15 residues. From germline, CDR1 is SGHRS and CDR2 YFSETQ. The CDR3 protein is CASSLQGQGGGEQYF. The CDR3, as DNA: TGCGCCAGCAGCTTGCAAGGGCAGGGCGGCGGCGAGCAGTACTTC.

Ten or more counts support this clonotype. The chain couples TRBV7-2 to TRBJ2-3, with TRBD1 matching over 7 bases. Looked up from germline, CDR1 is SGHTA and CDR2 is FQGNSA. The CDR3 loop spans 12 amino acids. The ends lost 5 bases at V and 5 bases at J; junction bases unmatched: 1. The CDR3 here is CASSPGGDTQYF. The CDR3 nucleotides read TGTGCCAGCAGCCCAGGGGGAGATACGCAGTATTTT.

This chain connects TRBV20-1 to TRBJ2-7; 10 bases fit TRBD2. CDR1 and CDR2 (germline): DFQATT, SNEGSKA (reference sequence). Trimming removed 3 bases from V and 6 bases from J; junction bases left unmatched: 11. The CDR3 sequence is 15 residues long. Here the CDR3 reads CSARKSGRESREQYF. The CDR3, as DNA: TGCAGTGCTAGGAAGAGCGGGAGGGAATCTCGCGAGCAGTACTTC.

This clonotype was observed a few times. The J gene is TRBJ1-5, the V gene TRBV4-3, with a weak D call TRBD1 (5 bases). The CDR3 length is 15 residues. The germline gives CDR1 LGHNA, CDR2 YSLEER. V lost 0 bases and J lost 2, with 8 bases in between. For the CDR3, the DNA is TGCGCCAGCAGCCAAGATGCCAGGGGCAATCAGCCCCAGCATTTT. Its protein product is CASSQDARGNQPQHF.

This clonotype was seen more than once but under ten times. The chain employs TRBV5-1 and TRBJ2-3, with 9 bases matching TRBD2. Looked up from germline, CDR1 is SGHRS and CDR2 is YFSETQ. The CDR3 sequence is 15 residues long. The V and J ends lost 1 base and 5 bases, in that order; junction bases with no gene match: 5. The chain's CDR3 is CASSLLAGEGDTQYF. In nucleotides, the CDR3 is TGCGCCAGCAGCTTGTTAGCGGGGGAGGGAGATACGCAGTATTTT. Drawing the rest from reference TRBV5-1 and TRBJ2-3, the complete variable domain is KAGVTQTPRYLIKTRGQQVTLSCSPISGHRSVSWYQQTPGQGLQFLFEYFSETQRNKGNFPGRFSGRQFSNSRSEMNVSTLELGDSALYLCASSLLAGEGDTQYFGPGTRLTVL.